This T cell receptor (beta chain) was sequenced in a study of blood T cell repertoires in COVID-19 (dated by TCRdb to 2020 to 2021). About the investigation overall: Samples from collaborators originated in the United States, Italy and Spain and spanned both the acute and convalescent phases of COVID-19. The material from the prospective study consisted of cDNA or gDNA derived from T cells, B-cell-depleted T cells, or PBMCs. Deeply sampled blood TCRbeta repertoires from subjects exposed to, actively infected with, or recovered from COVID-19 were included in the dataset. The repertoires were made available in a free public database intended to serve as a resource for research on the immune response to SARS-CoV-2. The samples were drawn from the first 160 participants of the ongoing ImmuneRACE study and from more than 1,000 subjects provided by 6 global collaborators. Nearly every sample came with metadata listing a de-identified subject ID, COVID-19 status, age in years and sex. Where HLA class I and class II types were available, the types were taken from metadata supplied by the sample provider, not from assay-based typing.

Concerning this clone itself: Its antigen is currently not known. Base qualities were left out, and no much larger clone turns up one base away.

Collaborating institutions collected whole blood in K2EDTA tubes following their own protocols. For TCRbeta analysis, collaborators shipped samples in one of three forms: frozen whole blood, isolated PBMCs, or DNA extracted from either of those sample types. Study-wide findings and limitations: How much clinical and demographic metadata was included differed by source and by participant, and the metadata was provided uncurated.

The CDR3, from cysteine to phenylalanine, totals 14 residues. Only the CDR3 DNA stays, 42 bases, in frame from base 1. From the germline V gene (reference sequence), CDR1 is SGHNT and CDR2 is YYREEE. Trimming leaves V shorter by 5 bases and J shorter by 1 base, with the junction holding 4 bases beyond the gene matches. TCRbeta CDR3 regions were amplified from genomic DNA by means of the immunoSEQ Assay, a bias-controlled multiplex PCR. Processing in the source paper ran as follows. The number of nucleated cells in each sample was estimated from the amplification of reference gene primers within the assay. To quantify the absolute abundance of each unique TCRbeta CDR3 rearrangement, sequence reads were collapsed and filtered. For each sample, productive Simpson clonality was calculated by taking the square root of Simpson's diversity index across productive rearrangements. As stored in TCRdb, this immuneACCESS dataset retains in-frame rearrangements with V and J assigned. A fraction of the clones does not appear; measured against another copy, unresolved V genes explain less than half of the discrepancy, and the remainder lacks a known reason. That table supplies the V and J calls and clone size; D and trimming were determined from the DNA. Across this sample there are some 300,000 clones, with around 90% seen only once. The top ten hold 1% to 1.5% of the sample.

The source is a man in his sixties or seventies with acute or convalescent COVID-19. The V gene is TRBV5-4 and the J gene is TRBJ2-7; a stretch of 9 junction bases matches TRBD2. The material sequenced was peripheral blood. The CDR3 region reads CASRSGLASYEQYF. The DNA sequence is TGTGCCAGCAGGTCGGGACTAGCATCCTACGAGCAGTACTTC.